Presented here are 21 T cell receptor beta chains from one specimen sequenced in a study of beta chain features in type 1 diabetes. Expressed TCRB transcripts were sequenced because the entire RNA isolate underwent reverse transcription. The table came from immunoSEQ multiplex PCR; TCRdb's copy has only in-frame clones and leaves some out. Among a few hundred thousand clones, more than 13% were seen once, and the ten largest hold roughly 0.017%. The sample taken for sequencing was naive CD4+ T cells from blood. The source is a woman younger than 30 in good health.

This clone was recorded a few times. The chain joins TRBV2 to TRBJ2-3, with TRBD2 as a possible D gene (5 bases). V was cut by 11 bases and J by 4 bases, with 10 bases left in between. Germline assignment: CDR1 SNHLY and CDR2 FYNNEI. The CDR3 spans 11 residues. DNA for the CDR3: TGTGCCCGGGGTCAGGCAGATACGCAGTATTTT. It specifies CARGQADTQYF.

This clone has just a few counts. CDR3 nucleotide sequence: TGTGCCAGCTCACCAGCGGGCAGGCAAGAGACCCAGTACTTC. It codes for CASSPAGRQETQYF. This chain links TRBV18 with TRBJ2-5; D might be TRBD2 (5 bases). V shed 2 bases and J shed 2 bases, with 9 bases lying between them. The length of the CDR3 is 14 residues. CDR1 and CDR2 from the germline V gene are KGHSH and LQKENI.

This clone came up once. CDR3 residues: CASSMNGRYNEQFF. The CDR3 DNA sequence: TGTGCCAGCTCCATGAATGGGAGATACAATGAGCAGTTCTTC. This sequence joins TRBV18 and TRBJ2-1; D is perhaps TRBD2 (5 bases). The CDR3 is made up of 14 amino acids. The V gene's germline CDR1 is KGHSH and CDR2 LQKENI. The V end was cut by 6 bases, the J end by 4 bases, with 13 bases between.

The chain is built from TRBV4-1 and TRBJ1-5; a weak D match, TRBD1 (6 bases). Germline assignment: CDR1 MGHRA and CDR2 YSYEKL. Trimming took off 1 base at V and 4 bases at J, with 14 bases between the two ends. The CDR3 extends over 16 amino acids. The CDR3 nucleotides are TGCGCCAGCAGCCAAGGGGCGACAGGTAATAATCAGCCCCAGCATTTT. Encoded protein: CASSQGATGNNQPQHF.

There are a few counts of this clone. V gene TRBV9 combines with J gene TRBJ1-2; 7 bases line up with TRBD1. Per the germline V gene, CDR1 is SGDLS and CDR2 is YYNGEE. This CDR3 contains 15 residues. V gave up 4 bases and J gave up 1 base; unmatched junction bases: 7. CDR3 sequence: CASSQRRGLNYGYTF. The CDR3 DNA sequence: TGTGCCAGCAGCCAAAGGAGGGGGCTTAACTATGGCTACACCTTC.

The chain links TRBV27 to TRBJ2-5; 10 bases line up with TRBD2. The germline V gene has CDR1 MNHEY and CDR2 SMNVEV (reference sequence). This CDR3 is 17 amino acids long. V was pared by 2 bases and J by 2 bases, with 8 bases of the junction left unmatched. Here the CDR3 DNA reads TGTGCCAGCAGTTTACGGGGGGCTAGCGGGAGACAAGAGACCCAGTACTTC. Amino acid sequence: CASSLRGASGRQETQYF.

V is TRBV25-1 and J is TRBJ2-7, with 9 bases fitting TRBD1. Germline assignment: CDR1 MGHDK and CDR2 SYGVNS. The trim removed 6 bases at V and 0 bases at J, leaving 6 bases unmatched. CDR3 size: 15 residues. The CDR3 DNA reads TGTGCCAGCAGAAAGGTGGGACAGGGCTCCTACGAGCAGTACTTC. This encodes CASRKVGQGSYEQYF.

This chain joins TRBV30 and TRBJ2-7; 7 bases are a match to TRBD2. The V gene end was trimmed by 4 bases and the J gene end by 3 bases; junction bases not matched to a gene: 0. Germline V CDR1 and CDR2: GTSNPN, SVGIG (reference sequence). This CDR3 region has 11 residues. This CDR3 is CAWTSGYEQYF. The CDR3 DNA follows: TGTGCCTGGACTAGCGGCTACGAGCAGTACTTC. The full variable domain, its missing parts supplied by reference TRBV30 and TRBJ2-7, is SQTIHQWPATLVQPVGSPLSLECTVEGTSNPNLYWYRQAAGRGLQLLFYSVGIGQISSEVPQNLSASRPQDRQFILSSKKLLLSDSGFYLCAWTSGYEQYFGPGTRLTVT.

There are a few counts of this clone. The CDR3: CASSIGQGGNYEQYF. The DNA for the CDR3 is TGTGCCAGCAGTATCGGACAGGGAGGCAACTACGAGCAGTACTTC. V usage is TRBV7-9 and J usage is TRBJ2-7, with 8 bases that match TRBD1. Germline V gene sequence: CDR1 SEHNR, CDR2 FQNEAQ (reference sequence). The CDR3 runs 15 residues. V gave up 6 bases and J gave up 3 bases; unmatched junction bases: 10.

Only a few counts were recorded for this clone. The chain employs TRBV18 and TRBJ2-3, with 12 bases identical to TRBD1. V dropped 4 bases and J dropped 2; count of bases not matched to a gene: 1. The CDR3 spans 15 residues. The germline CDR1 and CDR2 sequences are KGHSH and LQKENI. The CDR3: CASSQGQGATDTQYF. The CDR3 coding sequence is TGTGCCAGCTCACAGGGACAGGGGGCCACAGATACGCAGTATTTT. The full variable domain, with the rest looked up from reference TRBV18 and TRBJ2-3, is NAGVMQNPRHLVRRRGQEARLRCSPMKGHSHVYWYRQLPEEGLKFMVYLQKENIIDESGMPKERFSAEFPKEGPSILRIQQVVRGDSAAYFCASSQGQGATDTQYFGPGTRLTVL.

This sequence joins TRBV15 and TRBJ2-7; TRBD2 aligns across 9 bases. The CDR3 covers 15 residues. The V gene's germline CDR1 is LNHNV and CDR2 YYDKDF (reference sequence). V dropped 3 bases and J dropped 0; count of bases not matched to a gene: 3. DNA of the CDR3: TGTGCCACCAGCAGGACGACTAGCGGCTCCTACGAGCAGTACTTC. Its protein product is CATSRTTSGSYEQYF. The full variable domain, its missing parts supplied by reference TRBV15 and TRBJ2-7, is DAMVIQNPRYQVTQFGKPVTLSCSQTLNHNVMYWYQQKSSQAPKLLFHYYDKDFNNEADTPDNFQSRRPNTSFCFLDIRSPGLGDTAMYLCATSRTTSGSYEQYFGPGTRLTVT.

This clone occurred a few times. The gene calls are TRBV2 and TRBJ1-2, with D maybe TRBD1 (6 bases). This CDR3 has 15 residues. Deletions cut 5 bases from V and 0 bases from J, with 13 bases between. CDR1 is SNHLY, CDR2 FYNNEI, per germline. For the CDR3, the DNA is TGTGCCAGCAGTCGCGGACAGAAAGCTAACTATGGCTACACCTTC. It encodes CASSRGQKANYGYTF.

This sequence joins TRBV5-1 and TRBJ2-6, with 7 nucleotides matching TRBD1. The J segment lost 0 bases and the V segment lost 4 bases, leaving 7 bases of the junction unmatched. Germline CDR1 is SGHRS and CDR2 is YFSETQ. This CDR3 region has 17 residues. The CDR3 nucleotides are TGCGCCAGCAGCGTAACAGGGGTCTCCTCTGGGGCCAACGTCCTGACTTTC. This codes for CASSVTGVSSGANVLTF.

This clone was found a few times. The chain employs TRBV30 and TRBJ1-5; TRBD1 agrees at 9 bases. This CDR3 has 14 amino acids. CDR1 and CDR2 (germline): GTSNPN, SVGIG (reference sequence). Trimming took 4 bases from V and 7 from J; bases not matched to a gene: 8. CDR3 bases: TGTGCCTGGAAGGGACAGGGCCTTTGGCAGCCCCAGCATTTT. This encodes CAWKGQGLWQPQHF. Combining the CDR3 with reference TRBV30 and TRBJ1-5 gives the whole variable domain SQTIHQWPATLVQPVGSPLSLECTVEGTSNPNLYWYRQAAGRGLQLLFYSVGIGQISSEVPQNLSASRPQDRQFILSSKKLLLSDSGFYLCAWKGQGLWQPQHFGDGTRLSIL.

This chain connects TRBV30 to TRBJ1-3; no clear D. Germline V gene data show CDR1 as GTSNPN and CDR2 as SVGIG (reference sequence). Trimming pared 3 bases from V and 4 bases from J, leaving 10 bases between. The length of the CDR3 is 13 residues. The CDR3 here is CAWSRNRGNTIYF. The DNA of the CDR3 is TGTGCCTGGAGCAGGAACAGAGGAAACACCATATATTTT.

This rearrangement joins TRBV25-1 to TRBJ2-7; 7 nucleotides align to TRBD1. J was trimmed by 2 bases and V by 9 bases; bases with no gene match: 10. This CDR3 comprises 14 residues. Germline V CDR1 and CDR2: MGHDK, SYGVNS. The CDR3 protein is CASSRQGPTYEQYF. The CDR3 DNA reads TGTGCCAGTAGTAGACAGGGCCCTACCTACGAGCAGTACTTC.

This chain's CDR3 is CASLAGSTDTQYF. CDR3 sequence (DNA): TGTGCCAGCCTAGCGGGAAGCACAGATACGCAGTATTTT. The chain uses TRBV6-5 and TRBJ2-3; TRBD2 aligns across 9 bases. CDR3 length: 13 residues. Germline V gives CDR1 MNHEY, CDR2 SVGAGI. The V segment lost 8 bases and the J segment 0 bases; nucleotides outside the gene matches: 0.

This CDR3 reads CASSEGSGRPYEQYF. DNA of the CDR3: TGTGCCAGCAGTGAAGGGAGCGGGAGACCCTACGAGCAGTACTTC. The chain joins TRBV2 to TRBJ2-7; 8 positions match TRBD2. Germline-derived CDR1 and CDR2 are SNHLY and FYNNEI. The CDR3 extends over 15 amino acids. The junction had 4 bases not matched to a gene; V was cut back by 1 base and J by 2 bases.

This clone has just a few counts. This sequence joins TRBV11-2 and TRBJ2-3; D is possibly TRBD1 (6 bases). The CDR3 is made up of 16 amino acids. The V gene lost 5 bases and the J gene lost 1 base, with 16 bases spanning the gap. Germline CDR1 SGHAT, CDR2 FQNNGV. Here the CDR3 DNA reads TGTGCCAGCAGCCCCCCCAGGGGTACTCGCACAGATACGCAGTATTTT. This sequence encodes CASSPPRGTRTDTQYF.

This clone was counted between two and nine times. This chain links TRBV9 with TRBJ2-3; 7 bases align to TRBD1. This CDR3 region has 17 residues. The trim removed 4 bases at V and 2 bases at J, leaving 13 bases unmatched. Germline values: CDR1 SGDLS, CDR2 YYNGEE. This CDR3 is CASSPRTGTAYTDTQYF. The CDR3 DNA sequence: TGTGCCAGCAGCCCCCGTACGGGGACAGCATACACAGATACGCAGTATTTT.

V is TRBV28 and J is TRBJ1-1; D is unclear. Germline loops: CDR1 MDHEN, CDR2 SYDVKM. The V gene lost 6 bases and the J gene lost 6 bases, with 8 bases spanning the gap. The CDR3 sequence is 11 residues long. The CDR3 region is CASRASPEAFF. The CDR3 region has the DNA TGTGCCAGCAGAGCGAGTCCTGAAGCTTTCTTT.